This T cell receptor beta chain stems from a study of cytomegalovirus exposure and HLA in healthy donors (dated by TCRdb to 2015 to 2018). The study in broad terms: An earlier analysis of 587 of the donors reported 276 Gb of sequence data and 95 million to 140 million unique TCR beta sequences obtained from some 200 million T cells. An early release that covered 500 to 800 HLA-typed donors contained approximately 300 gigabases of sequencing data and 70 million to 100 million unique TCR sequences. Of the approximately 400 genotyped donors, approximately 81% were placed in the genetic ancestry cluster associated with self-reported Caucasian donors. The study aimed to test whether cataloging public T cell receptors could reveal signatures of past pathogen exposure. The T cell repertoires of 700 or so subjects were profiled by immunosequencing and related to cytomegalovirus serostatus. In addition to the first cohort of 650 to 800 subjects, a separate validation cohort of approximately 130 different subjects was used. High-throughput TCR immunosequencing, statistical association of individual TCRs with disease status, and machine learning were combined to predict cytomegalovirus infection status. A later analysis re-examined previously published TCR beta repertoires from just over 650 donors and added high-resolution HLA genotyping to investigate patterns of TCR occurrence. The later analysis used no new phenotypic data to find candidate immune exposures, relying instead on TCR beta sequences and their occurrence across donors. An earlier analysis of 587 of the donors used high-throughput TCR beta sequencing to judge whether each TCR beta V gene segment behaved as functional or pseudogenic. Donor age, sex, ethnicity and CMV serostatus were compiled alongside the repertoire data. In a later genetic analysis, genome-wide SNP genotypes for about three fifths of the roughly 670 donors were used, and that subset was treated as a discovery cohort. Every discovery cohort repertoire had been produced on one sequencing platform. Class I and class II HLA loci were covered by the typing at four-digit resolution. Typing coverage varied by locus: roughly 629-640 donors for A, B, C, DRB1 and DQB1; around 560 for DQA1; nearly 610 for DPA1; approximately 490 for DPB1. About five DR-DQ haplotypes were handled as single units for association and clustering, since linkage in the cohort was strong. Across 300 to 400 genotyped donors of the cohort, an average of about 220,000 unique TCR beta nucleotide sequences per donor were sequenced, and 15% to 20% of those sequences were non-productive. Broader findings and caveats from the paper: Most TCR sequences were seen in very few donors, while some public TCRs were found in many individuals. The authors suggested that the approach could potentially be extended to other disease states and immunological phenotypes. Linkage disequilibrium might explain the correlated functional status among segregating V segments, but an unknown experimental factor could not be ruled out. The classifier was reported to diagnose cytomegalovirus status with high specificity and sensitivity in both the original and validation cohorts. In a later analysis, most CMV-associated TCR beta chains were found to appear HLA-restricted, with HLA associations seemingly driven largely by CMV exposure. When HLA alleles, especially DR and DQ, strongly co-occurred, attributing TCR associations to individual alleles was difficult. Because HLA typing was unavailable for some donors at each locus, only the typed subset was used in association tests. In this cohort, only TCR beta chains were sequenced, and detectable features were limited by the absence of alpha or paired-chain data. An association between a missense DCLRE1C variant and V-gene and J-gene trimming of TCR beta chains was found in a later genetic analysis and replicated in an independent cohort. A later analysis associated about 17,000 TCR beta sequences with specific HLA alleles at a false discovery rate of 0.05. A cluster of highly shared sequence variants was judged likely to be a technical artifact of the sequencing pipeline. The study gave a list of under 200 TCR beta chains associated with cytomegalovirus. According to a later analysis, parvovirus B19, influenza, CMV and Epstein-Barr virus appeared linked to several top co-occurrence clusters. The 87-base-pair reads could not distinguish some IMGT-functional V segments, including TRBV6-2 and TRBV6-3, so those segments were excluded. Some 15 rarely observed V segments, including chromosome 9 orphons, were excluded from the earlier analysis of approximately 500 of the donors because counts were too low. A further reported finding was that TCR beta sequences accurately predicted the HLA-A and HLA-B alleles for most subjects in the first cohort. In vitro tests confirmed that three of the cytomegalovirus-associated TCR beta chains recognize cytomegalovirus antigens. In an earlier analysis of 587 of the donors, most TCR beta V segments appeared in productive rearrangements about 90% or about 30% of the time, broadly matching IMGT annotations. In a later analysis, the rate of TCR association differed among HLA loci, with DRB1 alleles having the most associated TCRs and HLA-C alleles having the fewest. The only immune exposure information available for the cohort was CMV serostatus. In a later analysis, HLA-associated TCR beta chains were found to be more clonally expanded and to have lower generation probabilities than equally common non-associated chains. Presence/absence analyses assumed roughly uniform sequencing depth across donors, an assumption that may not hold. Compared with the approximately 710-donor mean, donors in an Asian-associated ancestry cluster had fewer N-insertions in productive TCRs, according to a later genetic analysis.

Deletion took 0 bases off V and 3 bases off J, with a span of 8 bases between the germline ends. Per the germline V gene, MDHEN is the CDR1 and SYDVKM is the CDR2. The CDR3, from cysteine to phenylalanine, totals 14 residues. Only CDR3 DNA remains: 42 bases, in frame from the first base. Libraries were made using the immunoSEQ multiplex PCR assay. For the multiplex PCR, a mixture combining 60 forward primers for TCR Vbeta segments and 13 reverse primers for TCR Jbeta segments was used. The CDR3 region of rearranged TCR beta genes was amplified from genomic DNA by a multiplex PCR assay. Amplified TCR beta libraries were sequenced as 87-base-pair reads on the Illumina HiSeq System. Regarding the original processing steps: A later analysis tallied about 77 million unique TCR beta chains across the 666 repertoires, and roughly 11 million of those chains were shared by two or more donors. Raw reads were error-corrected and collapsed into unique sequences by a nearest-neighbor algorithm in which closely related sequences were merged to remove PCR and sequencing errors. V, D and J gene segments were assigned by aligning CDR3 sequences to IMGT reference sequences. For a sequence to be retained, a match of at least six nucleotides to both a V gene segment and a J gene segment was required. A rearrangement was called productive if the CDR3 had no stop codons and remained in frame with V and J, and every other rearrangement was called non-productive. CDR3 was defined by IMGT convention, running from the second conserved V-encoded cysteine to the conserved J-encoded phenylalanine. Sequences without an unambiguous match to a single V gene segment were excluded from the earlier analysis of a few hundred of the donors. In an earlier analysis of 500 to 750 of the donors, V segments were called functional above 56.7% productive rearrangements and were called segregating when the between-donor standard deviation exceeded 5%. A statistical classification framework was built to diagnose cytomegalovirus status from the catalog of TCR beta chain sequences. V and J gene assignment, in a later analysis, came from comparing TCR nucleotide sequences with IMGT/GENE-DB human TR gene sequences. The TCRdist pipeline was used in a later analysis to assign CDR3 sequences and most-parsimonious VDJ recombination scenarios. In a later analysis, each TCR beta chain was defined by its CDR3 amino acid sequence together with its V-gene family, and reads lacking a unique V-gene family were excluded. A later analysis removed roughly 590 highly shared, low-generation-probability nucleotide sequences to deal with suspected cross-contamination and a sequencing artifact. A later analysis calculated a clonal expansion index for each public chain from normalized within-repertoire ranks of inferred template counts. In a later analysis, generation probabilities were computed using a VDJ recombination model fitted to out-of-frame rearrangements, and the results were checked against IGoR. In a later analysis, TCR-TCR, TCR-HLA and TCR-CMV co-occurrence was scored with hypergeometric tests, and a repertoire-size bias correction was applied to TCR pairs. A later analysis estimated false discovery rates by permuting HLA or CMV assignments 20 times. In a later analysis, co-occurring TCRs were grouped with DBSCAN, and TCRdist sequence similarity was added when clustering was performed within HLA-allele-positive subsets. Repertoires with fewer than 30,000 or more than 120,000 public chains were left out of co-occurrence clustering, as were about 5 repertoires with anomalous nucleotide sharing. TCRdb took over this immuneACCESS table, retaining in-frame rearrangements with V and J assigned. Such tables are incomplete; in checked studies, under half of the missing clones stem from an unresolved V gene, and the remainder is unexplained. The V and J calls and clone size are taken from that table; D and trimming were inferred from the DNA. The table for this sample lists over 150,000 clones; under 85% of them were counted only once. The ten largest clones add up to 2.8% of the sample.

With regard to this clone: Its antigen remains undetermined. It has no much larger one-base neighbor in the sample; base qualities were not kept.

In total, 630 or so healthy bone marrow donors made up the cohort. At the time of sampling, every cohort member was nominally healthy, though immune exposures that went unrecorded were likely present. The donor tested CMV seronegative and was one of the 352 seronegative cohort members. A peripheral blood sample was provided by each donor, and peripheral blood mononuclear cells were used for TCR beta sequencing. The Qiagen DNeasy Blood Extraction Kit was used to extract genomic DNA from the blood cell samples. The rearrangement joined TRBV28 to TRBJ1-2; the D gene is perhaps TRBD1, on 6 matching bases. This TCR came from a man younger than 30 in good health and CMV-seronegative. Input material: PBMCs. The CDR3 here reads CASSLWAGDYGYTF. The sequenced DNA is TGTGCCAGCAGTTTATGGGCAGGGGACTATGGCTACACCTTC.